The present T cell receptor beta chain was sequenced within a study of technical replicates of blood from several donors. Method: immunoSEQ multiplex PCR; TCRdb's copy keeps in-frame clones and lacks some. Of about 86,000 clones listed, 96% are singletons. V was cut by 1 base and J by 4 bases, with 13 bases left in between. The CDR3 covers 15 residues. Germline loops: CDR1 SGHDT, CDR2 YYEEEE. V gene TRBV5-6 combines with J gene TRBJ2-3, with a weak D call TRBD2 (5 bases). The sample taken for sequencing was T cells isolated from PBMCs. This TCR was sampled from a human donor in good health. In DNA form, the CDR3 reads TGTGCCAGCAGCTTGAGCCTAGGTAGCGCAGATACGCAGTATTTT. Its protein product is CASSLSLGSADTQYF.